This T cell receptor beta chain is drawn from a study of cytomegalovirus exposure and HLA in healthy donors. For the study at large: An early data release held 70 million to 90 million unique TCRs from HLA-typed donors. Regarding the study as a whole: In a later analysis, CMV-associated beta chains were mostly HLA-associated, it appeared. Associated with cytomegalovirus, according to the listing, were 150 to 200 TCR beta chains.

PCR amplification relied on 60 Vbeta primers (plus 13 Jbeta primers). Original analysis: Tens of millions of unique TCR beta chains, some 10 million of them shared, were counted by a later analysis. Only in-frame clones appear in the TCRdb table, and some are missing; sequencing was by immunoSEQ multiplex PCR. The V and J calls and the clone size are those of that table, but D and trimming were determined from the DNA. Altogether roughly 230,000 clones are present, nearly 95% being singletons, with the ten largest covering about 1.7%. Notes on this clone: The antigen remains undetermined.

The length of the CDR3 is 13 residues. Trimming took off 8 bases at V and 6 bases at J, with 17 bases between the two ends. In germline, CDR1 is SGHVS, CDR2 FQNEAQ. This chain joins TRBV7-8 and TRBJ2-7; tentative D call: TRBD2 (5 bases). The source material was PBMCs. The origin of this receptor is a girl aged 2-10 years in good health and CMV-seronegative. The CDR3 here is CASSLSGGGEQYF. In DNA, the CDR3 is TGTGCCAGCTCTCTCTCAGGAGGCGGCGAGCAGTACTTC. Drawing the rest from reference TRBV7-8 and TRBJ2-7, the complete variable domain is GAGVSQSPRYKVAKRGQDVALRCDPISGHVSLFWYQQALGQGPEFLTYFQNEAQLDKSGLPSDRFFAERPEGSVSTLKIQRTQQEDSAVYLCASSLSGGGEQYFGPGTRLTVT.